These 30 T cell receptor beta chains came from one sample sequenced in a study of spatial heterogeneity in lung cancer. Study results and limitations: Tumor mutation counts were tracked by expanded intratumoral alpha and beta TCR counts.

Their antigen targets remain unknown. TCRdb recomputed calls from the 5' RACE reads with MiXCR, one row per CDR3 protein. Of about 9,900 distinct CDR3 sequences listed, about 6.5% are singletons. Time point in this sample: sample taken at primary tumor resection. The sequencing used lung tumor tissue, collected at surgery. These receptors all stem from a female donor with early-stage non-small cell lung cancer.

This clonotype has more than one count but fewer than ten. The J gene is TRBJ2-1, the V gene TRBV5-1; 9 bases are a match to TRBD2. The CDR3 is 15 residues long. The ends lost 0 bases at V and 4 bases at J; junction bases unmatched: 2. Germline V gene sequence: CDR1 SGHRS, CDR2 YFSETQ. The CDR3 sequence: CASSLGTSEYNEQFF. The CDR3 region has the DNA TGCGCCAGCAGCTTGGGGACTAGCGAATACAATGAGCAGTTCTTC.

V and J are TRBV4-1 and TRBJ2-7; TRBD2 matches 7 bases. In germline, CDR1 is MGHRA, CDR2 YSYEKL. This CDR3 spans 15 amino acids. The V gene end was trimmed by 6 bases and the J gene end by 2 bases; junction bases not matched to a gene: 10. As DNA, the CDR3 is TGCGCCAGCAGGGACGGGACTAACTACGCCTACGAGCAGTACTTC. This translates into CASRDGTNYAYEQYF.

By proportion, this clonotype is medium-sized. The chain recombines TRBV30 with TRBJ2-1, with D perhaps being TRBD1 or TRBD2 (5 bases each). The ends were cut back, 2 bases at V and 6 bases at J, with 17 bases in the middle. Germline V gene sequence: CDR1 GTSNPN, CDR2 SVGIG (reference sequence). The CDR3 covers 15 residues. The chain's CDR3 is CAWSQEDSGLNEQFF. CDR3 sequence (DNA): TGTGCCTGGAGTCAAGAGGACTCGGGGCTCAATGAGCAGTTCTTC.

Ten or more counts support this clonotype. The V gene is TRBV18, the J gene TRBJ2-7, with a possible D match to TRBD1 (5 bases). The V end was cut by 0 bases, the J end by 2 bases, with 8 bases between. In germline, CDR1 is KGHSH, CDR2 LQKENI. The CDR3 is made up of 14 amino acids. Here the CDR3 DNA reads TGTGCCAGCTCACCACCGGGGCTACCCTACGAGCAGTACGTC. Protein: CASSPPGLPYEQYV.

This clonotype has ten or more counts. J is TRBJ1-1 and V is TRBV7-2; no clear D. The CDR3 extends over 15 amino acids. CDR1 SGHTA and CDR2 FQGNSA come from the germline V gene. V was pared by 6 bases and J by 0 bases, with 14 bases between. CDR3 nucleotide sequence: TGTGCCAGCAGGGATAGACCTAACATGAACACTGAAGCTTTCTTT. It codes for CASRDRPNMNTEAFF.

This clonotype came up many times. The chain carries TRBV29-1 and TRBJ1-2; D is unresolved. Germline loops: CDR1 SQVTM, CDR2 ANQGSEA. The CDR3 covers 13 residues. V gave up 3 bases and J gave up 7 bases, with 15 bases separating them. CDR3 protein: CSVDPGSVGGYTF. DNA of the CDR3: TGCAGCGTTGATCCTGGGAGCGTAGGTGGCTACACCTTC.

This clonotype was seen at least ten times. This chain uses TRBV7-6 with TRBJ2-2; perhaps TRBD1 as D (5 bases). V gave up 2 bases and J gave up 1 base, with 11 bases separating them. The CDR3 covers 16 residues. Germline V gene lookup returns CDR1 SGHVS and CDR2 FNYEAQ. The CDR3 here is CASSLFPGKNTGELFF. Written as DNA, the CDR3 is TGTGCCAGCAGCTTATTCCCAGGGAAGAACACCGGGGAGCTGTTTTTT.

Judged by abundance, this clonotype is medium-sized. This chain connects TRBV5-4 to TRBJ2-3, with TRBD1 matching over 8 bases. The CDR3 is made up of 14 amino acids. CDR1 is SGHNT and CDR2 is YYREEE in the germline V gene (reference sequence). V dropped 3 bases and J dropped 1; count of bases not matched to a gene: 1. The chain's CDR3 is CASSSGQGTDTQYF. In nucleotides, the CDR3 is TGTGCCAGCAGCTCGGGACAGGGCACAGATACGCAGTATTTT.

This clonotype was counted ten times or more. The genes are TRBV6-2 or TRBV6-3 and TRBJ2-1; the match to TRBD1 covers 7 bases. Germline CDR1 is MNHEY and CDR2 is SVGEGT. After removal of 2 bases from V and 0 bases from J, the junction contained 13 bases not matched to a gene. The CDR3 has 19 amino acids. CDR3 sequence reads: CASSYPWDSPSSSYNEQFF. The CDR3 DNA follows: TGTGCCAGCAGTTACCCTTGGGACAGCCCATCTAGCTCCTACAATGAGCAGTTCTTC.

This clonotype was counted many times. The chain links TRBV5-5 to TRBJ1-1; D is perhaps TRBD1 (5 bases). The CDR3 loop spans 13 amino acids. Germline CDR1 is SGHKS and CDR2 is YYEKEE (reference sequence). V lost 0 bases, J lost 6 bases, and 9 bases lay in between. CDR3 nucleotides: TGTGCCAGCAGCTTGGCCGCGGGGGCTGAAGCTTTCTTT. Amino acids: CASSLAAGAEAFF.

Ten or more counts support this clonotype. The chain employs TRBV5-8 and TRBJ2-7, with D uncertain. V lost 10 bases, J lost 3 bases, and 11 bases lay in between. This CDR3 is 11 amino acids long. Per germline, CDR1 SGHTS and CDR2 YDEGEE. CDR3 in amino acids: CASSTDYEQYV. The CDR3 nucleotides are TGTGCCTCGTCGACCGACTACGAGCAGTACGTC.

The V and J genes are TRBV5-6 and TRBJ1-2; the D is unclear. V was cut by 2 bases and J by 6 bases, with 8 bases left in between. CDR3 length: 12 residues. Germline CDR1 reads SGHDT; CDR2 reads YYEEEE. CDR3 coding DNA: TGTGCCAGCAGCTTACAAGAAGATGGCTACACCTTC. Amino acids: CASSLQEDGYTF.

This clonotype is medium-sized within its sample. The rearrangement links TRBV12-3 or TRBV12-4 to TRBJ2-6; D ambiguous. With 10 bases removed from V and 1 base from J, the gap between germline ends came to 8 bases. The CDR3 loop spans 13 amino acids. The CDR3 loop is CATLISGANVLTF. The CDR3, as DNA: TGTGCCACGCTCATTTCTGGGGCCAACGTCCTGACTTTC.

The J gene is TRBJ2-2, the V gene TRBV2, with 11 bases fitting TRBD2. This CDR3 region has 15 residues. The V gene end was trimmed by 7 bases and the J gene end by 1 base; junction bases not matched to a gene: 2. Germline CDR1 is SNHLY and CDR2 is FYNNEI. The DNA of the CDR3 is TGTGCCAGCATCGGGACTAGCGGGAACACCGGGGAGCTGTTTTTT. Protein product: CASIGTSGNTGELFF.

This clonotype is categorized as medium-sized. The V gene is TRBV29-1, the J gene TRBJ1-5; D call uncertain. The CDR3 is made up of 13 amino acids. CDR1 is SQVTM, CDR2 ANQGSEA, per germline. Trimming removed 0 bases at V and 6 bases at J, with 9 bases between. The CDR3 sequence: CSVEDSWGQPQHF. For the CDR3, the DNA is TGCAGCGTTGAAGATTCGTGGGGTCAGCCCCAGCATTTT. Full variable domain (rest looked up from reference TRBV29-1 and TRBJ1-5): SAVISQKPSRDICQRGTSLTIQCQVDSQVTMMFWYRQQPGQSLTLIATANQGSEATYESGFVIDKFPISRPNLTFSTLTVSNMSPEDSSIYLCSVEDSWGQPQHFGDGTRLSIL.

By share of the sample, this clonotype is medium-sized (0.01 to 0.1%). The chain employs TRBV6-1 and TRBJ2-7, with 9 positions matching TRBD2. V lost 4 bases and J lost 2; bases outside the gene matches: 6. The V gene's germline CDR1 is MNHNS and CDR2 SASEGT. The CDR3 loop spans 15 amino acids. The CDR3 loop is CASSVETSGAYEQYV. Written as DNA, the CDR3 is TGTGCCAGCAGTGTGGAGACTAGCGGTGCCTACGAGCAGTACGTC.

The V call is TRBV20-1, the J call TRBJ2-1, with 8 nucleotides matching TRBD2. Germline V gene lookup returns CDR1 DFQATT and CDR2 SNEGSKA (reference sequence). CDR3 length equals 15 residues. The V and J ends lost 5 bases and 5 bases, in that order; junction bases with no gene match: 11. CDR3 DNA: TGCAGTGCTCGAAAAGCGGGACTAGGAAACAATGAGCAGTTCTTC. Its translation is CSARKAGLGNNEQFF.

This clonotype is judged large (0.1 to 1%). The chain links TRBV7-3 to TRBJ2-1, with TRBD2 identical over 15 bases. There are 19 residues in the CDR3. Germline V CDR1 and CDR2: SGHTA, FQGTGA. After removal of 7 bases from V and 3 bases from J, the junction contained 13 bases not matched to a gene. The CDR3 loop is CASIREGLAGGRFYNEQFF. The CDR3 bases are TGTGCCAGCATCCGGGAGGGACTAGCGGGGGGCCGCTTCTACAATGAGCAGTTCTTC.

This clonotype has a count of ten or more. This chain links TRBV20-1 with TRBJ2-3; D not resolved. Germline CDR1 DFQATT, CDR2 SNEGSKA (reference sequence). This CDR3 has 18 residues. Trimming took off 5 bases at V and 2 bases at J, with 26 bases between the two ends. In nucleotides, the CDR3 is TGCAGTGCTCACTACCTCTTTCCAACGCAGATCGACACAGATACGCAGTATTTT. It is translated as CSAHYLFPTQIDTDTQYF.

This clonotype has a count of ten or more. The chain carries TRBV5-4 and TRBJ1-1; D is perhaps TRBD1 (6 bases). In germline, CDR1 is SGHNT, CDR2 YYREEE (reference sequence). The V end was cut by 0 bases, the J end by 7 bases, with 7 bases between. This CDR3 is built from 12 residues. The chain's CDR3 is CASSLGGREAFF. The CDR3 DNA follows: TGTGCCAGCAGCTTGGGGGGGCGTGAAGCTTTCTTT.

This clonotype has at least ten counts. CDR3 residues: CASSFGLATDTQYF. The CDR3 DNA sequence: TGTGCCAGCAGCTTCGGACTAGCGACAGATACGCAGTATTTT. The chain combines TRBV7-9 with TRBJ2-3, with 9 nucleotides matching TRBD2. Trimming at V came to 3 bases and at J to 3 bases, leaving 1 base not matched to a gene. The germline V gene encodes CDR1 SEHNR and CDR2 FQNEAQ (reference sequence). The CDR3 contains 14 residues.

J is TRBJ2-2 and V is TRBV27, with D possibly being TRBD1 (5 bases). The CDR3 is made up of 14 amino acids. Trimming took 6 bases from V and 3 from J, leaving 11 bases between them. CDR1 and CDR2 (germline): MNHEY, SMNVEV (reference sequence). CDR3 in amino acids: CASSSTGYTGELFF. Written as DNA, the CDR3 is TGTGCCAGCAGCTCAACAGGTTACACCGGGGAGCTGTTTTTT.

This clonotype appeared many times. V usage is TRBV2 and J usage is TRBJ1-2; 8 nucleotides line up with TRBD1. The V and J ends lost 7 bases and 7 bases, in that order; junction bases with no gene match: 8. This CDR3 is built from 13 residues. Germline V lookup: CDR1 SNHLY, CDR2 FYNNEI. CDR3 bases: TGTGCCAGCAACCCAGGGGGCGTGGGTGGCTACACCTTC. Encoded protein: CASNPGGVGGYTF.

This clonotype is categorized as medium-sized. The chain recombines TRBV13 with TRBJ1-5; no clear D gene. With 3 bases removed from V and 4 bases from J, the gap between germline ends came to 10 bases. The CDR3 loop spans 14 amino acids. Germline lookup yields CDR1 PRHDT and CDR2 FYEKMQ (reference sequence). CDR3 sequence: CASSLGPGNQPQHF. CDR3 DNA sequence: TGTGCCAGCAGCTTGGGTCCGGGGAATCAGCCCCAGCATTTT.

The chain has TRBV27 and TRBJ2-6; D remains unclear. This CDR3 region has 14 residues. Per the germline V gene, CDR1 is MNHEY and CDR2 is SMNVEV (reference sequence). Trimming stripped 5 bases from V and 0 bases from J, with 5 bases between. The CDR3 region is CASSRSSGANVLTF. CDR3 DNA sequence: TGTGCCAGCAGTCGGAGCTCTGGGGCCAACGTCCTGACTTTC. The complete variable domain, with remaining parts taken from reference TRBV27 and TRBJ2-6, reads EAQVTQNPRYLITVTGKKLTVTCSQNMNHEYMSWYRQDPGLGLRQIYYSMNVEVTDKGDVPEGYKVSRKEKRNFPLILESPSPNQTSLYFCASSRSSGANVLTFGAGSRLTVL.

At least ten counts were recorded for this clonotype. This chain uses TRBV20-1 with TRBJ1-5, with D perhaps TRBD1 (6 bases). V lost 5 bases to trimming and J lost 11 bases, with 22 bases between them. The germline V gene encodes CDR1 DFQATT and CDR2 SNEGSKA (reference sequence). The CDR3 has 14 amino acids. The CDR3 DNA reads TGCAGTGCTTACCAGGGGCCCCCAATACTGGCCCAGCATTTT. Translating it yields CSAYQGPPILAQHF.

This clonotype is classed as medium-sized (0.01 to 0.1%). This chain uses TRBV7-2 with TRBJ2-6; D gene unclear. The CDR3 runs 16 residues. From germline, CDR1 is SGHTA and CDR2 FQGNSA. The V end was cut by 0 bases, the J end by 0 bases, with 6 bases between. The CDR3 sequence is CASSLAPLSGANVLTF. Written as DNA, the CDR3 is TGTGCCAGCAGCTTAGCCCCCCTCTCTGGGGCCAACGTCCTGACTTTC.

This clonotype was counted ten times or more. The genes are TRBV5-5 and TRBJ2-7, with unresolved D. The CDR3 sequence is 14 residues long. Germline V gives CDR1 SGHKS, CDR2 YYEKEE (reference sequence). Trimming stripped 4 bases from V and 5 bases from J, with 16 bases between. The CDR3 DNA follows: TGTGCCAGCAGCCGCCGGTGGCCCCAAGACGAGCAGTACGTC. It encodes CASSRRWPQDEQYV.

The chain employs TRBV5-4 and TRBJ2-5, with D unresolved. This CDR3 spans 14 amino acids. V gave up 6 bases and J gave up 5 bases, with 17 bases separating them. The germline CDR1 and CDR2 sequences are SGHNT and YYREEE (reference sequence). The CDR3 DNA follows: TGTGCCAGCACCCTAGGCGGAGAGAGGGAGACCCAGTACTTC. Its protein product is CASTLGGERETQYF.

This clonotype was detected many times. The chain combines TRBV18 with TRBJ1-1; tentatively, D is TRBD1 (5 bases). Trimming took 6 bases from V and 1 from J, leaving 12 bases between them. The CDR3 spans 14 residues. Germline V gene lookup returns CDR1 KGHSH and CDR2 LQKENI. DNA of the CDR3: TGTGCCAGCTCCAAGACAGCAGAGAACACTGAAGCTTTCTTT. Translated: CASSKTAENTEAFF.